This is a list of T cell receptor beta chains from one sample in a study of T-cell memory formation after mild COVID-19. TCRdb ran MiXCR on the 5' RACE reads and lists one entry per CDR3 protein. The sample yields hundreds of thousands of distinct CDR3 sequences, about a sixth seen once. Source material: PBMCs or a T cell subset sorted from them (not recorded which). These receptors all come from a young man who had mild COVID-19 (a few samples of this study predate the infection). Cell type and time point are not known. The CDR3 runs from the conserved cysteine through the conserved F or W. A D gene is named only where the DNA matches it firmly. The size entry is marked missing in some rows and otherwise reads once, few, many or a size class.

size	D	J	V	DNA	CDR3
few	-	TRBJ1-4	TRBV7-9	TGTGCCAGCAGCTTTACAGGCCTTAATGAAAAACTGTTTTTT	CASSFTGLNEKLFF
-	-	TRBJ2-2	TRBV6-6	TGTGCCAGCAGTTACTTGCGTAGATCCGGGGAGCTGTTTTTT	CASSYLRRSGELFF
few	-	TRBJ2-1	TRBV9	TGTGCCAGCAGCGAGAGCTACAATGAGCAGTTCTTC	CASSESYNEQFF
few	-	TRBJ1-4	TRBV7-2	TGTGCCAGCAGCCAACAGGGCGGTCGAGAAAAACTGTTTTTT	CASSQQGGREKLFF
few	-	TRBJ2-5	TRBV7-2	TGTGCCAGCAGCAGCTTCAGGGGGGCGGGGGAGACCCAGTACTTC	CASSSFRGAGETQYF
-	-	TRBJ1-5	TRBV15	TGTGCCACCAGCATCCCCACAGCCCCCTATCAGCCCCAGCATTTT	CATSIPTAPYQPQHF
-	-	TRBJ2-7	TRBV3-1	TGTGCCAGCAGCCAAGATCTAGGGCAGGAGCAGTACTTC	CASSQDLGQEQYF
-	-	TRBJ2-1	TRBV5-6	TGTGCCAGCAGCTTGCTCAGGACCGTTGAGCAGTTCTTC	CASSLLRTVEQFF
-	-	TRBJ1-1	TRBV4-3	TGCGCCAGCAGCCAAGATCCGGGAGTGGCTGAAGCTTTCTTT	CASSQDPGVAEAFF
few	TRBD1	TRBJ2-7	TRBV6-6	TGTGCCAGCACAAAGGACAGGGCAAACTCCTACGAGCAGTACTTC	CASTKDRANSYEQYF
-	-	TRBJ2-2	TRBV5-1	TGCGCCAGCAGCCGGGACTTGACGAACACCGGGGAGCTGTTTTTT	CASSRDLTNTGELFF
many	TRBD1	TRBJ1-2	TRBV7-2	TGTGCCAGCACCCACCGGGACAGCTATAACGGCTACACCTTC	CASTHRDSYNGYTF
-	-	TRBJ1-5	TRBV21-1	TGTGCCAGCAGCAAACTCCCAGGGGGGAGCAATCAGCCCCAGCATTTT	CASSKLPGGSNQPQHF
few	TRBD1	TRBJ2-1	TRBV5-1	TGCGCCAGCAGCAGCCTTGGGACAGCAAATGAGCAGTTCTTC	CASSSLGTANEQFF
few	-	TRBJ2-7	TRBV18	TGTGCCAGCTCCCCTACTCAGGGACCGAGCTCCTACGAGCAGTACTTC	CASSPTQGPSSYEQYF